One sample yielded the 5 T cell receptor beta chains listed below, sequenced in a study of blood T cells in healthy people across ages. It was with a sample-barcoded 5' primer and a J-beta primer mix that a second PCR of roughly 6 to 12 cycles was run. TCRdb called the 5' RACE reads again in MiXCR, with one record for every CDR3 protein. The table has over 550,000 distinct CDR3 sequences, about 28% seen once. Input material: blood. These TCRs come from a woman at least 80 years old in good health.

The rearrangement links TRBV6-2 or TRBV6-3 to TRBJ1-1, with a possible D match to TRBD1 (6 bases). Germline V lookup: CDR1 MNHEY, CDR2 SVGEGT. The V and J ends lost 5 bases and 4 bases respectively, with 11 bases between them. This CDR3 has 13 residues. The CDR3 bases are TGTGCCAGCAGTCACAGGGTTGGCACTGAAGCTTTCTTT. Amino acid sequence: CASSHRVGTEAFF.

This clonotype was seen ten or more times. The chain is built from TRBV9 and TRBJ2-7; D is perhaps TRBD1 (5 bases). This CDR3 contains 13 residues. Trimming cost V 7 bases and J 4 bases, with 15 bases left between them. CDR1 is SGDLS and CDR2 is YYNGEE in the germline V gene. Here the CDR3 DNA reads TGTGCCAGCGGACCCGAAGGGGTTTACGAGCAGTACTTC. Amino acid sequence: CASGPEGVYEQYF.

In regard to this clonotype: This may be a read error, as it is one base from a much larger clone. The J gene is TRBJ1-2, the V gene TRBV6-5; 9 bases are a match to TRBD1. CDR1 MNHEY and CDR2 SVGAGI come from the germline V gene. The trim removed 5 bases at V and 8 bases at J, leaving 9 bases unmatched. The CDR3 covers 14 residues. This chain's CDR3 is CASSTDRGTSGYTF. As DNA, the CDR3 is TGTGCCAGCAGTACGGACAGGGGAACCTCCGGCTACACCTTC.

Many counts were recorded for this clonotype. V gene TRBV6-5 combines with J gene TRBJ2-7; 12 positions match TRBD2. CDR3 length: 15 amino acids. V trimming: 0 bases; J trimming: 6 bases; junction bases outside the gene matches: 3. Germline V gene lookup returns CDR1 MNHEY and CDR2 SVGAGI. The CDR3 sequence is CASSYSPSGGAEQYF. The CDR3 region has the DNA TGTGCCAGCAGTTACTCACCTAGCGGGGGGGCCGAGCAGTACTTC.

This clonotype was counted ten times or more. The rearrangement links TRBV3-1 to TRBJ2-7, with 7 bases matching TRBD1. The CDR3 spans 14 residues. V gave up 4 bases and J gave up 0 bases; unmatched junction bases: 3. Germline V gene lookup returns CDR1 LGHDT and CDR2 YNNKEL (reference sequence). This CDR3 is CASSRDSVSYEQYF. CDR3 bases: TGTGCCAGCAGCCGGGACAGCGTCTCCTACGAGCAGTACTTC.